This T cell receptor (beta chain) was identified in a study of cytomegalovirus exposure and HLA in healthy donors. Notes on the study in general: In vitro work confirmed that a few CMV-associated chains recognize CMV antigens. A later analysis found first-cohort TCR clusters tended to co-occur in the 110 or so validation repertoires.

Method: immunoSEQ multiplex PCR; TCRdb's copy keeps in-frame clones and lacks some. Seen here are about 98,000 clones, around 88% observed once, and the top ten hold 3.9%. The donors formed part of the roughly 120-subject validation cohort, distinct from the approximately 630-subject first cohort. As for this clone: Its antigen is currently unknown.

Germline values: CDR1 LNHNV, CDR2 YYDKDF (reference sequence). Trimming pared 3 bases from V and 1 base from J, leaving 9 bases between. The CDR3 is made up of 14 amino acids. The clonotype was recovered from a woman in her thirties in good health and CMV-seronegative. The rearrangement links TRBV15 to TRBJ1-1, with a possible D match to TRBD1 (6 bases). Sequencing was done on a sample of PBMCs. The CDR3: CATSRDSWNTEAFF. In nucleotides, the CDR3 is TGTGCCACCAGCAGGGACAGCTGGAACACTGAAGCTTTCTTT.